This TCR beta chain originates from a study of T cell repertoires in cytomegalovirus infection. This CDR3 has 13 residues. The ends lost 0 bases at V and 7 bases at J; junction bases unmatched: 1. Notes on the study in general: Based on cumulative public TCR beta family frequency, carriers of CMV plus the relevant HLA were identified.

MiXCR was run by TCRdb on the reads, yielding one entry per CDR3 protein. The data contain approximately 1,000,000 distinct CDR3 sequences, roughly 31% of them singletons. About this clonotype: Its target is not known.

The sample consisted of cultured CD8+ T cells from PBMCs, taken from culture after CMV antigen stimulation. This receptor was identified in a human donor in good health (CMV status not recorded). Some clones in this sample may be carry-over from other donors' samples. V usage is TRBV12-3 or TRBV12-4 and J usage is TRBJ1-2; 8 nucleotides line up with TRBD1. This chain's CDR3 is CASSLAGTGGYTF. CDR3 nucleotide sequence: TGTGCCAGCAGTTTAGCCGGGACAGGTGGCTACACCTTC.